A single sample is the source of the 9 T cell receptor beta chains below, sequenced in a study of Graves' ophthalmopathy and Graves' hyperthyroidism. The authors amplified TCR beta CDR3 regions, and they did so from RNA transcripts for repertoire sequencing. First-round RT-PCR used HTBI primers; second-round multiplex PCR followed. TCRdb itself ran the multiplex PCR reads through MiXCR, one entry per CDR3 protein. The repertoire holds hundreds of thousands of distinct CDR3 sequences, 22% seen once, with more than 5.5% in the top ten. Source material: peripheral blood. The receptors stem from a woman aged 18-29 years with stable Graves' hyperthyroidism. Some clones in this sample may be carry-over from other donors' samples.

This chain connects TRBV29-1 to TRBJ2-7, with D possibly being TRBD2 (5 bases). This CDR3 is 13 amino acids long. V lost 4 bases and J 0 bases, leaving 10 bases between the germline ends. CDR1 and CDR2 (germline): SQVTM, ANQGSEA. CDR3 in amino acids: CSVGTSLSYEQYF. CDR3 sequence (DNA): TGCAGCGTTGGGACTTCTCTCTCCTACGAGCAGTACTTC.

V usage is TRBV7-2 and J usage is TRBJ1-5; 9 bases agree with TRBD1. The CDR3 sequence is 15 residues long. With V trimmed by 6 bases and J by 5 bases, 8 bases remained unmatched. Germline V CDR1 and CDR2: SGHTA, FQGNSA. CDR3: CASSSNRGQDQPQHF. The CDR3 DNA reads TGTGCCAGCAGTTCCAACAGGGGGCAAGATCAGCCCCAGCATTTT.

At least ten counts were recorded for this clonotype. This chain joins TRBV12-3 or TRBV12-4 and TRBJ2-5, with D possibly TRBD1 on 6 matching bases. V lost 3 bases to trimming and J lost 0 bases, with 8 bases between them. The CDR3 totals 14 residues. CDR3 amino acids: CASSLDSHQETQYF. The CDR3 DNA reads TGTGCCAGCAGTTTGGACAGCCACCAAGAGACCCAGTACTTC.

This clonotype was observed once. It may be a read error: a sequence one base away is much more abundant. The conserved phenylalanine or tryptophan normally closing the CDR3 is absent here, so this likely arose from a read error. This chain uses TRBV6-2 or TRBV6-3 with TRBJ2-7; D call uncertain. Germline CDR1 is MNHEY and CDR2 is SVGEGT. CDR3 size: 12 residues. V shed 6 bases and J shed 1 base, with 7 bases lying between them. Written as DNA, the CDR3 is TGTGCCAGCAGAGAGGTGTCCTACGAGCAGTACTAC. It yields the protein CASREVSYEQYY.

The chain carries TRBV7-3 and TRBJ1-1, with TRBD1 matching over 9 bases. Germline CDR1 is SGHTA and CDR2 is FQGTGA. CDR3 length equals 14 residues. V lost 5 bases to trimming and J lost 4 bases; unmatched junction nucleotides: 5. The CDR3 is CASSAQGASTEAFF. The DNA of the CDR3 is TGTGCCAGCAGCGCACAGGGGGCGAGCACTGAAGCTTTCTTT.

This clonotype occurred many times. This chain links TRBV20-1 with TRBJ1-1, with no clear D. The CDR3 has 14 residues. Trimming shortened V by 6 bases and J by 2 bases, and 16 bases separated the two germline ends. Per germline, CDR1 DFQATT and CDR2 SNEGSKA (reference sequence). CDR3 in amino acids: CSAPEAPGNTEAFF. The CDR3 DNA is TGCAGTGCCCCCGAGGCGCCGGGTAACACTGAAGCTTTCTTT.

The sample holds many counts of this clonotype. This chain joins TRBV6-1 and TRBJ1-1; TRBD1 is a possible D gene (5 bases). Trimming shortened V by 8 bases and J by 3 bases, and 10 bases separated the two germline ends. Looked up from germline, CDR1 is MNHNS and CDR2 is SASEGT. The CDR3 sequence is 12 residues long. The CDR3 DNA follows: TGTGCCAGCGGCCTCAGGGACACTGAAGCTTTCTTT. Residues: CASGLRDTEAFF.

The chain couples TRBV4-1 to TRBJ2-2; perhaps TRBD1 as D (5 bases). CDR3 length: 13 amino acids. V dropped 7 bases and J dropped 1 base, with 7 bases sitting between them. CDR1 MGHRA and CDR2 YSYEKL come from the germline V gene. Written as DNA, the CDR3 is TGCGCCAGCAAAAGGGGGAACACCGGGGAGCTGTTTTTT. Translating it yields CASKRGNTGELFF.

The chain couples TRBV12-3 or TRBV12-4 to TRBJ2-2; 7 bases are shared with TRBD1. The CDR3 totals 20 residues. Trimming cost V 2 bases and J 0 bases; bases outside gene matches: 15. This CDR3 is CASSLSLDRRRFANTGELFF. CDR3 in DNA: TGTGCCAGCAGTTTAAGTTTGGACAGGCGACGATTCGCGAACACCGGGGAGCTGTTTTTT.